Shown below are 8 T cell receptor beta chains from a single sample sequenced in a study of identical twins (dated by TCRdb to the mid-2010s). Receptors were amplified or captured by 5' RACE. Instrument on record: Illumina HiSeq 2000. The raw public reads went through TCRdb reprocessing: fastp at Q25, MiXCR clone calling, in-frame beta chains kept. Each entry merges the rows of one CDR3 protein and shows their most common DNA and genes. This sample lists 650,000 to 750,000 distinct CDR3 sequences; over 20% were detected once. The ten largest clones take up 4% to 5.5% of the sample. These data are also associated with another study on T cells expressing NK-cell markers.

Sequencing used PBMCs. These receptors came from a woman in her late teens or twenties in good health.

The V call is TRBV11-2, the J call TRBJ2-1; weak D call: TRBD2 (6 bases). Germline CDR1 and CDR2: SGHAT and FQNNGV. The CDR3 runs 21 residues. V gave up 5 bases and J gave up 3 bases, with 32 bases separating them. This CDR3 is CASSPFGVSPGSRESYNEQFF. CDR3 DNA sequence: TGTGCCAGCAGCCCCTTTGGGGTTAGCCCGGGTAGCCGGGAGAGCTACAATGAGCAGTTCTTC.

V and J are TRBV12-3 or TRBV12-4 and TRBJ1-2, with a tentative D call TRBD1 (5 bases). Trimming took off 5 bases at V and 7 bases at J, with 20 bases between the two ends. This CDR3 region has 15 residues. The CDR3 DNA reads TGTGCCAGCAGTCCACCAGGGATCAACGGGGGTGGCTACACCTTC. Protein: CASSPPGINGGGYTF.

This clonotype was seen at least ten times. The chain employs TRBV12-3 or TRBV12-4 and TRBJ2-5, with 12 bases fitting TRBD1. Trimming cost V 4 bases and J 5 bases; bases outside gene matches: 2. This CDR3 has 14 residues. The CDR3 nucleotides read TGTGCCAGCAGTTACGGGACAGGGGGCGAGACCCAGTACTTC. Translating it yields CASSYGTGGETQYF.

This clonotype was detected only a few times. The gene calls are TRBV6-5 and TRBJ1-1, with unresolved D. Germline values: CDR1 MNHEY, CDR2 SVGAGI. V was shortened by 4 bases and J by 1 base, with 10 bases between the two germline ends. This CDR3 comprises 14 residues. The chain's CDR3 is CASSSTVGNTEAFF. The CDR3, as DNA: TGTGCCAGCAGTTCAACAGTAGGGAACACTGAAGCTTTCTTT.

This clonotype came up a few times. The chain links TRBV12-3 or TRBV12-4 to TRBJ2-1; 10 bases are shared with TRBD2. The CDR3 is 20 residues long. Trimming cost V 2 bases and J 1 base; bases outside gene matches: 14. CDR3 region: CASSLRISGGLIGSYNEQFF. As DNA, the CDR3 is TGTGCCAGCAGTTTACGTATTAGCGGGGGGTTAATCGGATCCTACAATGAGCAGTTCTTC.

The V gene is TRBV6-1, the J gene TRBJ2-3; 10 bases map to TRBD2. Germline CDR1 MNHNS, CDR2 SASEGT. The junction had 8 bases not matched to a gene; V was cut back by 8 bases and J by 3 bases. The CDR3 has 15 residues. CDR3: CASETLAGGTDTQYF. The CDR3 coding sequence is TGTGCCAGCGAGACGTTAGCGGGGGGAACAGATACGCAGTATTTT.

The CDR3 DNA sequence: TGTGCCATCAGGAAGACTCTCGAGGAGACCCAGTACTTC. Residues: CAIRKTLEETQYF. This sequence joins TRBV10-3 and TRBJ2-5; D unresolved. The CDR3 extends over 13 amino acids. CDR1 ENHRY and CDR2 SYGVKD come from the germline V gene. Trimming pared 6 bases from V and 5 bases from J, leaving 13 bases between.

This clonotype was detected a few times. This sequence joins TRBV10-3 and TRBJ2-1; 10 bases are a match to TRBD2. The germline CDR1 and CDR2 sequences are ENHRY and SYGVKD. V was clipped by 7 bases and J by 9 bases; unmatched bases: 15. The CDR3 has 16 residues. CDR3 sequence reads: CAIKTELAGPGSEQFF. The CDR3, as DNA: TGTGCCATCAAGACGGAACTAGCGGGGCCGGGCAGTGAGCAGTTCTTC.